The clone carrying this T cell receptor beta chain was observed a single time. Here immunoSEQ multiplex PCR was the method, and the copy in TCRdb shows in-frame clones only, minus some. This repertoire shows a few hundred thousand clones, around nine tenths found once; its top ten account for less than 8.5%. The CDR3 runs 13 residues. The V and J ends lost 3 bases and 4 bases respectively, with 10 bases between them. The data are from a study of blood T cell repertoires in COVID-19. Looking at the study overall: PBMCs, B-cell-depleted T cells, or T cells provided the cDNA or gDNA that made up the material.

The receptor was derived from a woman aged 70 to 79 with active or convalescent COVID-19. The gene calls are TRBV12-3 or TRBV12-4 and TRBJ2-7; D might be TRBD1 (6 bases). Sequenced: peripheral blood. CDR3 sequence: CASSFTGLYEQYF. The CDR3 region has the DNA TGTGCCAGCAGTTTCACAGGGTTGTACGAGCAGTACTTC.